This TCR beta chain comes out of a study of cytomegalovirus exposure and HLA in healthy donors. Whole-study context: HLA-typed donors contributed around 82 million unique TCRs, which were held in an early data release. The study, taken as a whole, reports: Clonal expansion was found to be greater in HLA-associated TCR beta chains than in equally common others in a later analysis. Most of the TCR beta V segments (in an earlier analysis) were productive either about 87% or about 30% of the time. Rare sequences made up most TCRs, while some public TCRs were found in many donors.

Researchers ran the PCR with 60 Vbeta and 13 Jbeta primers. Some clones are missing from TCRdb's copy, which holds only in-frame ones; the method was immunoSEQ multiplex PCR. The top ten clones hold approximately 1.7% of a sample with 100,000 to 150,000 clones, around three quarters of them seen once. Turning to this clone: Its antigen is undetermined.

Trimming removed 3 bases from V and 3 bases from J; junction bases left unmatched: 6. The CDR3 is 16 amino acids. Germline lookup yields CDR1 SGHRS and CDR2 YFSETQ. V usage is TRBV5-1 and J usage is TRBJ1-1; the match to TRBD1 covers 12 bases. The TCR originated in a woman aged 45-65 years in good health and CMV-seronegative. Sequencing was done on a sample of PBMCs. CDR3 sequence (DNA): TGCGCCAGCAGCTGGGGGACAGGGGGCGGGTACACTGAAGCTTTCTTT. Translated, it gives CASSWGTGGGYTEAFF.